This entry is about one TCR beta chain. The data are from a study of blood T cell repertoires in COVID-19. Study-level information: Acute and convalescent COVID-19 specimens originated in the United States, Italy and Spain. PBMCs, B-cell-depleted T cells, or T cells provided the cDNA or gDNA that made up the material.

Per germline, CDR1 LNHDA and CDR2 SQIVND (reference sequence). The CDR3 sequence is 14 residues long. The ends were cut back, 3 bases at V and 10 bases at J, with 15 bases in the middle. In the original workflow: Amplified reference gene primers provided the basis for estimating nucleated cell counts. Clones were sequenced by immunoSEQ multiplex PCR, and TCRdb holds only the in-frame ones, with some missing. V, J and clone size reflect that table, while D and trimming were determined from the DNA. The sample has under 250,000 clones, under 90% seen once. Specimen: peripheral blood. The V gene is TRBV19, the J gene TRBJ2-2; D call uncertain. This clonotype originated in a man in his 60s who had recovered from COVID-19. The CDR3 region has the DNA TGTGCCAGTAGTATCATCTTGGGCGCCGAGGAGCTGTTTTTT. This sequence encodes CASSIILGAEELFF.